A single sample is the source of the 20 T cell receptor beta chains below, sequenced in a study of T cells expressing NK-cell markers. TCRdb reanalyzed the 5' RACE reads, giving one entry per CDR3 protein sequence and no DNA. There are some 440,000 distinct CDR3 sequences in the sample, with over 1.1% held by the top ten. Sequencing input: blood T cells: a sorted CD56 or NKG2C T cell subset, CD4+ or CD8+ T cells, or bulk PBMC T cells (not recorded which). The receptors derive from a woman between 45 and 65 years old in good health.

The rearrangement uses TRBV20-1 and TRBJ2-1; TCRdb's D call of TRBD2 is untestable without DNA. The CDR3 length is 17 residues. Germline V gene data show CDR1 as DFQATT and CDR2 as SNEGSKA (reference sequence). Here the CDR3 reads CSARERTGLAGYNEQFF.

This chain uses TRBV12-3 or TRBV12-4 with TRBJ1-1; TCRdb picks TRBD1, but there is no DNA to check that call. The CDR3 length is 18 residues. This CDR3 reads CASSLATPGPFLNTEAFF.

The genes are TRBV29-1 and TRBJ1-1; TCRdb designates TRBD1, a call that cannot be tested without DNA. The germline V gene has CDR1 SQVTM and CDR2 ANQGSEA. The CDR3 has 14 amino acids. The CDR3 sequence: CSVYPLLRNTEAFF.

The V and J genes are TRBV20-1 and TRBJ2-1; the TCRdb call, TRBD2, lacks DNA for checking. Germline-derived CDR1 and CDR2 are DFQATT and SNEGSKA (reference sequence). The CDR3 sequence is 17 residues long. CDR3 region: CSARVGEGPISYNEQFF.

The rearrangement joins TRBV20-1 to TRBJ2-7; TCRdb designates TRBD2, a call that cannot be tested without DNA. Germline CDR1 is DFQATT and CDR2 is SNEGSKA (reference sequence). The CDR3 covers 14 residues. CDR3 residues: CSARDPGLADEQYF.

This chain uses TRBV5-1 with TRBJ2-2; TCRdb reports TRBD1, a call that lacks DNA to check it against. The germline gives CDR1 SGHRS, CDR2 YFSETQ. The CDR3 is 14 residues long. The CDR3 sequence is CASTLDGKAGELFF.

The V call is TRBV6-6, the J call TRBJ2-3; TCRdb's assignment of TRBD2 cannot be checked, as there is no DNA. The CDR3 runs to 17 residues. CDR1 and CDR2 from the germline V gene are MNHNY and SVGAGI (reference sequence). CDR3 residues: CASSYVVGRALGDTQYF.

The V gene is TRBV5-1, the J gene TRBJ2-7; no DNA is available, so the TRBD1 call from TCRdb remains unchecked. Germline CDR1 is SGHRS and CDR2 is YFSETQ. The CDR3 is 14 amino acids. CDR3 loop: CASSRDTSSYEQYF.

The chain couples TRBV12-3 or TRBV12-4 to TRBJ2-2; TCRdb's assignment of TRBD2 cannot be checked, as there is no DNA. The CDR3 loop spans 15 amino acids. The CDR3 here is CASKDSGRDTGELFF.

V gene TRBV2 combines with J gene TRBJ1-1. The germline V gene encodes CDR1 SNHLY and CDR2 FYNNEI. The CDR3 totals 15 residues. This CDR3 is CASSEKWAPGGKAFF.

The chain uses TRBV5-1 and TRBJ2-3; TCRdb names TRBD2, which stays unverified in the absence of DNA. Germline lookup yields CDR1 SGHRS and CDR2 YFSETQ. The CDR3 length is 14 residues. The CDR3 loop is CASGTSGSADTQYF. The entire variable domain, with the rest obtained from reference TRBV5-1 and TRBJ2-3, is as follows: KAGVTQTPRYLIKTRGQQVTLSCSPISGHRSVSWYQQTPGQGLQFLFEYFSETQRNKGNFPGRFSGRQFSNSRSEMNVSTLELGDSALYLCASGTSGSADTQYFGPGTRLTVL.

This chain connects TRBV5-1 to TRBJ2-5; lacking DNA, the TRBD1 call made by TCRdb goes unchecked. The length of the CDR3 is 13 residues. Germline CDR1 SGHRS, CDR2 YFSETQ. CDR3 residues: CASSFQGFETQYF.

The CDR3 protein is CSGRNMNTEAFF. The V call is TRBV29-1, the J call TRBJ1-1. Germline assignment: CDR1 SQVTM and CDR2 ANQGSEA. The CDR3 length is 12 residues.

The V gene is TRBV5-1, the J gene TRBJ1-2; the D call of TRBD1 rests on TCRdb alone, since no DNA is present to check it. The CDR3 totals 14 residues. Germline CDR1 is SGHRS and CDR2 is YFSETQ. CDR3 sequence: CASSTVGQYHGYTF.

V gene TRBV20-1 combines with J gene TRBJ1-2; TCRdb selects TRBD1, and the lack of DNA leaves this call unchecked. The germline CDR1 and CDR2 sequences are DFQATT and SNEGSKA (reference sequence). The CDR3 is 14 residues long. This CDR3 reads CSARDVKGIDGYTF.

This rearrangement joins TRBV20-1 to TRBJ2-5. The CDR3 consists of 14 residues. Germline assignment: CDR1 DFQATT and CDR2 SNEGSKA (reference sequence). The CDR3 loop reads CSARDLRVQETQYF.

The CDR3 loop is CASSARTGYQFF. The rearrangement joins TRBV2 to TRBJ2-1; there is no DNA to check the TCRdb D call of TRBD1. Germline V CDR1 and CDR2: SNHLY, FYNNEI. The CDR3 has 12 residues.

The chain uses TRBV6-5 and TRBJ1-5; the D call from TCRdb, TRBD1, cannot be confirmed without DNA. Per the germline V gene, CDR1 is MNHEY and CDR2 is SVGAGI. The CDR3 sequence is 15 residues long. The CDR3 region is CASSPTWTGDQPQHF.

This sequence joins TRBV19 and TRBJ2-1; there is no DNA to check the TCRdb D call of TRBD2. Germline CDR1 is LNHDA and CDR2 is SQIVND (reference sequence). The CDR3 runs 16 residues. This CDR3 is CASSRLAGGLLDEQFF.

The chain has TRBV7-9 and TRBJ2-3; TCRdb's D call, TRBD2, is unchecked because there is no DNA. Germline CDR1 is SEHNR and CDR2 is FQNEAQ (reference sequence). The CDR3 has 17 residues. CDR3 in amino acids: CASSPQLAGANTDTQYF.